These T cell receptor beta chains were read from a single sample in a study of T cell responses to AZD1222 COVID-19 vaccine. Generated by immunoSEQ multiplex PCR, the TCRdb table keeps only in-frame clones and is missing some. The table includes 130,000 to 150,000 clones, approximately 90% detected once. Sequences were derived from peripheral blood, sampled on day 0 of AZD1222 vaccination. These receptor sequences come from an adult in good health. Both conserved end residues are part of each CDR3. A D gene is named only where the DNA matches it firmly. Size is omitted from some rows. Given values are once, few, many or a class for expanded clones.

j_call clone_size v_call d_call cdr3_nt cdr3_aa
TRBJ2-7 once TRBV7-6 TRBD2 TGTGCCAGCAGCTTAGATGAGGGGCTAGCGGGAGGGGACGAGCAGTACTTC CASSLDEGLAGGDEQYF
TRBJ1-2 - TRBV30 - TGTGCCCACCGTCGCCCGGGGAATAATGGCTACACCTTC CAHRRPGNNGYTF
TRBJ1-5 - TRBV6-5 TRBD1 TGTGCCAGCACCCCGACAGGGATCGGTCAGCCCCAGCATTTT CASTPTGIGQPQHF
TRBJ1-5 - TRBV7-8 - TGTGCCAGCAGCCGGGACACCCTTTTAAATCAGCCCCAGCATTTT CASSRDTLLNQPQHF
TRBJ2-1 - TRBV6-2/TRBV6-3 - TGTGCCAGCAGTTACGGGCGGCTCTACAATGAGCAGTTCTTC CASSYGRLYNEQFF
TRBJ1-4 - TRBV20-1 TRBD1 TGCAGTGCTAGTCATCCCCGACAGGGGCTCGCTGAAAAACTGTTTTTT CSASHPRQGLAEKLFF
TRBJ1-2 - TRBV27 - TGTGCCAGCAGTTTTAACCCCGGGACGAAAGACTCCCAGGGCTACACCTTC CASSFNPGTKDSQGYTF
TRBJ1-4 - TRBV12-3/TRBV12-4 TRBD1 TGTGCCAGCAGCCGACAGGGGCAACGAAAACTGTTTTTT CASSRQGQRKLFF
TRBJ1-1 - TRBV10-3 - TGTGCCATCAGTGAGAGTATTATAGGGTCTGAAGCTTTCTTT CAISESIIGSEAFF
TRBJ2-2 - TRBV9 TRBD1 TGTGCCAGCAGCATCCGACAGGGGTCCGCCGGGGAGCTGTTTTTT CASSIRQGSAGELFF
TRBJ1-3 - TRBV5-5 TRBD1 TGTGCCAGCAGCTTGGGACAGGGGCGAAACACCATATATTTT CASSLGQGRNTIYF
TRBJ2-1 few TRBV9 - TGTGCCAGCAGCGACTTTGGGGGGGCGAGCTCCTACAATGAGCAGTTCTTC CASSDFGGASSYNEQFF
TRBJ2-5 once TRBV5-4 - TGTGCCAGCAGCTTGGGGCTGGACGGGGAGACCCAGTACTTC CASSLGLDGETQYF
TRBJ2-7 - TRBV19 - TGTGCCAGTAGTTATACGGACCACTCCTACGAGCAGTACTTC CASSYTDHSYEQYF
TRBJ1-6 - TRBV6-2/TRBV6-3 TRBD1 TGTGCCAGCAGTAGAGACCTTCCGGGACAGGGATATTCACCCCTCCACTTT CASSRDLPGQGYSPLHF
TRBJ1-6 - TRBV27 - TGTGCCAGCAGTTTACCGGGGAATTCACCCCTCCACTTT CASSLPGNSPLHF
TRBJ1-1 - TRBV19 TRBD1 TGTGCCAGTAGCCTACAGGGGGACAGGCGAGCTTTCTTT CASSLQGDRRAFF
TRBJ2-7 - TRBV13 TRBD1 TGTGCCAGCAGCTTAGCAGGGGGCCACACCTACGAGCAGTACTTC CASSLAGGHTYEQYF
TRBJ1-5 - TRBV2 - TGTGCCAGCCATGAAGGGATCAATCAGCCCCAGCATTTT CASHEGINQPQHF
TRBJ2-1 once TRBV2 - TGTGCCAGCACTACTCAGACTAGTTCCGATGAGCAGTTCTTC CASTTQTSSDEQFF
TRBJ2-2 few TRBV6-1 - TGTGCCAGCAGTGATTCGGCCGGCAACACCGGGGAGCTGTTTTTT CASSDSAGNTGELFF
TRBJ2-7 - TRBV6-6 TRBD2 TGTGCCAGCAGTCGGACTAGCCTTATCCACGAGCAGTACTTC CASSRTSLIHEQYF
TRBJ2-7 - TRBV30 - TGTGCCTGGAGTGTACAGGCCAACTACGAGCAGTACTTC CAWSVQANYEQYF
TRBJ1-2 - TRBV30 - TGTGCCTGGAGTGAGGGCATCTATGGCTACACCTTC CAWSEGIYGYTF
TRBJ2-2 - TRBV2 - TGTGCCAGCAAAGCAATGGGGAACACCGGGGAGCTGTTTTTT CASKAMGNTGELFF
TRBJ1-5 - TRBV4-1 - TGCGCCAGCAGCCAACAAGGCCCCGGGGAGGCGCATAGCAATCAGCCCCAGCATTTT CASSQQGPGEAHSNQPQHF
TRBJ1-2 - TRBV29-1 TRBD1 TGCAGCGTTGGGACAGGGGTTAACTATGGCTACACCTTC CSVGTGVNYGYTF
TRBJ1-4 - TRBV27 TRBD1 TGTGCCAGCAGTACACTATTGGGACAGGCTACTAATGAAAAACTGTTTTTT CASSTLLGQATNEKLFF
TRBJ1-2 - TRBV18 - TGTGCCAGCTCAGCCGACAGGTCCGGCTACACCTTC CASSADRSGYTF
TRBJ1-1 - TRBV7-9 - TGTGCCAGCAGCTTTCACTCTTCAGGGGCGGCTTTCTTT CASSFHSSGAAFF
TRBJ1-5 once TRBV18 TRBD1 TGTGCCAGCTCACCAAGGGACAGGGGAAATCAGCCCCAGCATTTT CASSPRDRGNQPQHF
TRBJ2-2 - TRBV11-3 - TGTGCCAGCAGCTCCCGGGACCCCTACACCGGGGAGCTGTTTTTT CASSSRDPYTGELFF
TRBJ1-2 - TRBV19 - TGTGCCAGTAGTACAGGAGCTAACTATGGCTACACCTTC CASSTGANYGYTF
TRBJ1-4 once TRBV5-4 TRBD1 TGTGCCAGCAGCCGGGACAGAGGGGAGAGGGGGGGACTGTTTTTT CASSRDRGERGGLFF
TRBJ2-2 - TRBV4-1 TRBD1 TGCGCCAGCAGCTCCGGGACAGGGGACACCGGGGAGCTGTTTTTT CASSSGTGDTGELFF
TRBJ2-7 - TRBV7-2 TRBD2 TGTGCCAGCAGCTTGCCTAGCGGGATTTCCTACGAGCAGTACTTC CASSLPSGISYEQYF
TRBJ2-5 - TRBV18 TRBD2 TGTGCCAGCTCACCAGGGGCTAGCGGGGAACAAGAGACCCAGTACTTC CASSPGASGEQETQYF
TRBJ2-1 - TRBV4-3 TRBD2 TGCGCCAGCAGCCGCTTACTAGCGGGAGAAGTGTACAATGAGCAGTTCTTC CASSRLLAGEVYNEQFF
TRBJ1-1 - TRBV30 TRBD1 TGTGCCTGGTTACAGGGGACAGAAGCTTTCTTT CAWLQGTEAFF
TRBJ1-1 - TRBV3-1/TRBV3-2 TRBD1 TGTGCCAGCAGCCATGAAACAGGGGGCACTGAAGCTTTCTTT CASSHETGGTEAFF
TRBJ2-1 - TRBV11-2 TRBD2 TGTGCCAGCAGACGTATCAGCGGGAGAGGCAATGAGCAGTTCTTC CASRRISGRGNEQFF
TRBJ2-2 - TRBV11-3 - TGTGCCAGCAGCTTAGTCGGGGGGAACACCGGGGAGCTGTTTTTT CASSLVGGNTGELFF
TRBJ2-2 - TRBV11-3 TRBD1 TGTGCCAGCAGCTTAGGGGACAGGTCGAACACCGGGGAGCTGTTTTTT CASSLGDRSNTGELFF
TRBJ2-7 - TRBV4-3 TRBD1 TGCGCCAGCAGCCAAACGGGACAGGGTTTCACCTACGAGCAGTACTTC CASSQTGQGFTYEQYF
TRBJ1-2 - TRBV30 TRBD1 TGTGCCTCGACAGGGGGCGACTATGGCTACACCTTC CASTGGDYGYTF
TRBJ1-2 - TRBV24-1 - TGTGCCACCAGTGATCCCTTTAGAGGGATCTATGGCTACACCTTC CATSDPFRGIYGYTF
TRBJ2-7 once TRBV6-5 - TGTGCCAGCAGTTACCGGGACGGTCGTTGGGACTTC CASSYRDGRWDF
TRBJ2-1 - TRBV7-3 - TGTGCCAGCAGCTTAGTTAACCAGGGGCGGTACAATGAGCAGTTCTTC CASSLVNQGRYNEQFF
TRBJ2-3 - TRBV20-1 - TGCAGTGCTAGTGGGGTAGCTTCCCCCACAGATACGCAGTATTTT CSASGVASPTDTQYF
TRBJ1-1 - TRBV11-2 - TGTGCCAGCAGCTTACTCGGCCTGGAGGCTTTCTTT CASSLLGLEAFF
TRBJ2-3 - TRBV2 TRBD1 TGTGCCAGCAGTGAAAACTTGGGGGACAGGGCCCCCTTCACAGATACGCAGTATTTT CASSENLGDRAPFTDTQYF
TRBJ2-7 - TRBV9 TRBD1 TGTGCCAGCAGCCTGGGACAGGGAGCCTACGAGCAGTACTTC CASSLGQGAYEQYF
TRBJ2-7 - TRBV19 TRBD2 TGTGCCAGCAGCCCTGCGGGGGGGACTACCATTGGCTCCTACGAGCAGTACTTC CASSPAGGTTIGSYEQYF
TRBJ2-7 once TRBV5-1 TRBD2 TGCGCCAGCAGCTTGAATATTTGGACTAGGGCGGGCTCCTACGAGCAGTACTTC CASSLNIWTRAGSYEQYF
TRBJ2-1 - TRBV29-1 - TGCAGCGACACACACAGCTCCTACAATGAGCAGTTCTTC CSDTHSSYNEQFF
TRBJ2-7 - TRBV5-4 - TGTGCCAGCAGCCGTGGCAAGGGGGTCGGCTCCTACGAGCAGTACTTC CASSRGKGVGSYEQYF
TRBJ2-7 - TRBV12-2 - TGTGTCACCGGTGGGCCACAGGGGGCGAATCACGAGCAGTACTTC CVTGGPQGANHEQYF
TRBJ1-2 - TRBV3-1/TRBV3-2 TRBD1 TGTGCCAGCAGCCAAGGACAGGGCCCTAACTATGGCTACACCTTC CASSQGQGPNYGYTF
TRBJ2-3 - TRBV6-5 - TGTGCCAGCATCCGGGGCGATACGCAGTATTTT CASIRGDTQYF
TRBJ1-1 - TRBV7-2 TRBD1 TGTGCCAGCAGCATCTTAGACAGGGGGAACACTGAAGCTTTCTTT CASSILDRGNTEAFF